These 21 T cell receptor beta chains were sequenced from one sample in a study of post-analysis software for immune sequencing data. Carried by the TCR beta cDNA libraries were unique molecular identifiers. TCRdb re-called the PCR reads with MiXCR, one entry per CDR3 protein. The table shows roughly 570,000 distinct CDR3 sequences, with about a third occurring only once. General study findings and limits: In patients, five or six TRBV segments were more frequent than in controls, with TRBV5-6, TRBV5-1 and TRBV20-1 among them.

For these receptors, no antigen is known. Specimen: blood. These receptors originate from a girl between 2 and 17 years old with multiple sclerosis.

This CDR3 is CASFTGSLNYGYTF. The CDR3 nucleotides read TGTGCCAGCTTTACGGGCTCCCTTAACTATGGCTACACCTTC. The V and J genes are TRBV28 and TRBJ1-2; no clear D. CDR1 and CDR2 (germline): MDHEN, SYDVKM. There are 14 residues in the CDR3. Trimming pared 8 bases from V and 1 base from J, leaving 14 bases between.

This chain connects TRBV20-1 to TRBJ1-4, with a weak D call TRBD1 (6 bases). Germline CDR1 DFQATT, CDR2 SNEGSKA (reference sequence). Trimming cost V 2 bases and J 8 bases, with 15 bases left between them. This CDR3 spans 14 amino acids. The CDR3 loop is CSARSRGGIEKLFF. The CDR3 nucleotides read TGCAGTGCTAGATCTCGAGGGGGGATCGAAAAACTGTTTTTT.

In this sample, this clonotype turned up a few times. This chain joins TRBV6-5 and TRBJ1-5; no firm D call. Trimming took 0 bases from V and 5 from J, leaving 11 bases between them. Germline assignment: CDR1 MNHEY and CDR2 SVGAGI. The CDR3 is 15 amino acids. The CDR3: CASSYSFEPDQPQHF. The CDR3 coding sequence is TGTGCCAGCAGTTACTCCTTTGAGCCGGATCAGCCCCAGCATTTT.

This rearrangement joins TRBV2 to TRBJ2-7; D is perhaps TRBD2 (6 bases). The CDR3 loop spans 15 amino acids. Germline V CDR1 and CDR2: SNHLY, FYNNEI. Trimming removed 3 bases at V and 5 bases at J, with 17 bases between. The CDR3 loop reads CASSDFPRGSDEQYF. CDR3 in DNA: TGTGCCAGCAGTGATTTTCCCCGGGGGTCCGACGAGCAGTACTTC.

The rearrangement uses TRBV14 and TRBJ2-5; no clear D gene. The J call is uncertain, as TRBJ2-7 better fits the DNA end. This CDR3 contains 12 residues. In germline, CDR1 is SGHDN, CDR2 FVKESK. DNA of the CDR3: TGTGCCAGCAGCCAAGTACGCTACGAGCAGTACTTC. Translating gives CASSQVRYEQYF.

V gene TRBV11-2 combines with J gene TRBJ2-1; D ambiguous. The V end lost 0 bases, the J end lost 2 bases, and 8 bases lay between the germline ends. In germline, CDR1 is SGHAT, CDR2 FQNNGV. The CDR3 has 15 residues. CDR3 amino acids: CASSLDSETYNEQFF. Written as DNA, the CDR3 is TGTGCCAGCAGCTTAGATTCTGAAACCTACAATGAGCAGTTCTTC. The full variable domain, its missing parts supplied by reference TRBV11-2 and TRBJ2-1, is EAGVAQSPRYKIIEKRQSVAFWCNPISGHATLYWYQQILGQGPKLLIQFQNNGVVDDSQLPKDRFSAERLKGVDSTLKIQPAKLEDSAVYLCASSLDSETYNEQFFGPGTRLTVL.

Only a few counts were recorded for this clonotype. The chain is built from TRBV7-3 and TRBJ2-5; D not resolved. This CDR3 is built from 14 residues. Germline CDR1 and CDR2: SGHTA and FQGTGA. V was trimmed by 1 base and J by 4 bases, leaving 10 bases between them. CDR3 sequence: CASSLNGLGETQYF. The CDR3 DNA reads as TGTGCCAGCAGCTTAAATGGGCTTGGAGAGACCCAGTACTTC.

The chain recombines TRBV20-1 with TRBJ2-1; D possibly corresponds to TRBD2 (6 bases). Trimming left V 4 bases short and J 9 bases short, with 13 bases between. The CDR3 covers 12 residues. Germline V gives CDR1 DFQATT, CDR2 SNEGSKA (reference sequence). CDR3 region: CSAIGRRGEQFF. The CDR3 bases are TGCAGTGCTATAGGGCGGCGGGGTGAGCAGTTCTTC.

V and J are TRBV25-1 and TRBJ2-2; 11 bases are a match to TRBD1. CDR3 length: 15 amino acids. The germline CDR1 and CDR2 sequences are MGHDK and SYGVNS. J lost 7 bases, V lost 5 bases, and 6 bases had no gene match. CDR3 loop: CASSTRTGGNGELFF. The DNA for the CDR3 is TGTGCCAGCAGTACCCGGACAGGGGGCAACGGGGAGCTGTTTTTT.

In its sample, this clonotype was seen a few times. The J gene is TRBJ2-7, the V gene TRBV6-1; 7 nucleotides align to TRBD1. The CDR3 covers 15 residues. Germline V gives CDR1 MNHNS, CDR2 SASEGT. J gave up 4 bases and V 5 bases, and 11 bases lay outside the gene matches. The CDR3 loop is CASSPRGDSSYEQYF. The CDR3 DNA follows: TGTGCCAGCAGTCCTCGTGGGGACAGTTCTTACGAGCAGTACTTC.

The CDR3 spells CSVVLFGNQETQYF. In nucleotides, the CDR3 is TGCAGCGTTGTTCTCTTCGGGAACCAAGAGACCCAGTACTTC. V gene TRBV29-1 combines with J gene TRBJ2-5; tentative D call: TRBD2 (5 bases). The V end was cut by 4 bases, the J end by 0 bases, with 12 bases between. Germline values: CDR1 SQVTM, CDR2 ANQGSEA. The CDR3 spans 14 residues.

The gene calls are TRBV3-1 and TRBJ2-2; maybe TRBD1 (5 bases). Germline V gene data show CDR1 as LGHDT and CDR2 as YNNKEL (reference sequence). The CDR3 loop spans 13 amino acids. V lost 7 bases and J lost 0, with 6 bases in between. CDR3 sequence: CASKGSNTGELFF. In nucleotides, the CDR3 is TGTGCCAGCAAGGGGTCGAACACCGGGGAGCTGTTTTTT.

This clonotype was observed once. The chain combines TRBV13 with TRBJ1-5; D may be TRBD1 (5 bases). Deletions cut 9 bases from V and 3 bases from J, with 18 bases between. CDR1 is PRHDT, CDR2 FYEKMQ, per germline (reference sequence). The CDR3 length is 15 residues. The CDR3 loop is CASSSGRRSNQPQHF. CDR3 DNA: TGTGCCAGTTCCTCGGGACGGCGTTCCAATCAGCCCCAGCATTTT.

The genes are TRBV20-1 and TRBJ2-7; 10 bases align to TRBD1. CDR1 DFQATT and CDR2 SNEGSKA come from the germline V gene (reference sequence). The CDR3 extends over 14 amino acids. With 6 bases clipped from V and 3 bases from J, the junction kept 8 bases outside the gene matches. This CDR3 is CSARQGAPRYEQYF. The CDR3 bases are TGCAGTGCCCGACAGGGGGCCCCTCGCTACGAGCAGTACTTC.

This chain connects TRBV12-3 or TRBV12-4 to TRBJ1-2; no clear D. V gave up 1 base and J gave up 4 bases, with 13 bases separating them. This CDR3 comprises 15 residues. Written as DNA, the CDR3 is TGTGCCAGCAGTTTAGTATCCGGCACGATCTATGGCTACACCTTC. Its protein is CASSLVSGTIYGYTF.

J is TRBJ2-3 and V is TRBV27; TRBD1 aligns across 8 bases. The CDR3 loop spans 16 amino acids. CDR1 and CDR2 from the germline V gene are MNHEY and SMNVEV (reference sequence). The ends lost 3 bases at V and 4 bases at J; junction bases unmatched: 9. The CDR3, as DNA: TGTGCCAGCAGTTTGCAGCAGGGGGCAACAGCAGATACGCAGTATTTT. This codes for CASSLQQGATADTQYF.

J is TRBJ1-1 and V is TRBV29-1; unclear D gene. Germline CDR1 is SQVTM and CDR2 is ANQGSEA. This CDR3 is built from 12 residues. Deletions cut 4 bases from V and 4 bases from J, with 10 bases between. This CDR3 is CSVVTGFTEAFF. The CDR3 region has the DNA TGCAGCGTTGTCACTGGGTTCACTGAAGCTTTCTTT.

Here the CDR3 reads CASSPRAGSNQPQHF. The CDR3 coding sequence is TGCGCCAGCAGCCCAAGAGCAGGGAGCAATCAGCCCCAGCATTTT. V usage is TRBV5-1 and J usage is TRBJ1-5, with TRBD1 as a possible D gene (5 bases). The CDR3 contains 15 residues. The V end was cut by 4 bases, the J end by 1 base, with 12 bases between. CDR1 is SGHRS, CDR2 YFSETQ, per germline.

This clonotype has only a few counts. This chain connects TRBV5-4 to TRBJ2-1; TRBD2 agrees at 13 bases. Germline values: CDR1 SGHNT, CDR2 YYREEE (reference sequence). This CDR3 region has 15 residues. J gave up 8 bases and V 4 bases, and 6 bases lay outside the gene matches. The CDR3 loop reads CASSPTSGGAHEQFF. CDR3 bases: TGTGCCAGCAGCCCCACTAGCGGGGGGGCCCATGAGCAGTTCTTC.

In this sample, this clonotype turned up a few times. This chain uses TRBV6-5 with TRBJ2-1, with a weak D call TRBD2 (7 bases). Trimming shortened V by 8 bases and J by 1 base, and 15 bases separated the two germline ends. Germline V gene sequence: CDR1 MNHEY, CDR2 SVGAGI. The CDR3 has 15 residues. CDR3 amino acids: CASQIGGPSYNEQFF. Written as DNA, the CDR3 is TGTGCCAGCCAGATCGGGGGGCCGTCCTACAATGAGCAGTTCTTC.

The chain links TRBV5-1 to TRBJ1-4; 8 bases match TRBD1. The CDR3 is 14 residues long. Germline CDR1 SGHRS, CDR2 YFSETQ. Germline trimming cut 4 bases from V and 10 bases from J; bases unmatched to any gene: 9. The CDR3 coding sequence is TGCGCCAGCAGCCAAACGGCGGGACAGGTAAAACTGTTTTTT. Amino acid sequence: CASSQTAGQVKLFF.